The clone carrying this TCR beta chain was seen a handful of times. Assay: immunoSEQ multiplex PCR; the TCRdb copy retains only in-frame clones and omits some. The sample carries some 110,000 clones, about 90% recorded once. The sample belongs to a study of T cell changes during pregnancy in multiple sclerosis. Germline CDR1 is SGHTA and CDR2 is FQGNSA. This CDR3 region has 12 residues. The V end lost 1 base, the J end lost 4 bases, and 4 bases lay between the germline ends. V and J are TRBV7-2 and TRBJ1-2; D unresolved. The TCR sequence derives from a female donor with multiple sclerosis, enrolled in a pregnancy study. Sample: peripheral blood, taken before pregnancy. The CDR3 region has the DNA TGTGCCAGCAGCTTAGACAGCTATGGCTACACCTTC. It translates to CASSLDSYGYTF.